This is a list of T cell receptor beta chains from one sample in a study of response to subunit inactivated influenza vaccine. MiXCR, run by TCRdb on the RT-PCR reads, gives a single entry per CDR3 protein. The sample contains more than 250,000 distinct CDR3 sequences, 21% of which appear only once. Sequenced material: PBMCs from blood, taken about 20 months after vaccination. These TCRs come from a man in his fifties or sixties who received an inactivated influenza vaccine. Each CDR3 is given with its conserved first and last residue. D genes are given only for firm matches. Size is omitted from some rows. Given values are once, few, many or a class for expanded clones.

j_call,clone_size,v_call,d_call,cdr3_aa,cdr3_nt
TRBJ2-7,NA,TRBV2,NA,CASRQGPYEQYF,TGTGCCAGCAGACAGGGTCCCTACGAGCAGTACTTC
TRBJ1-5,many,TRBV4-1,TRBD1,CASSQDRETGVVQPQHF,TGCGCCAGCAGCCAAGATCGGGAGACAGGGGTGGTTCAGCCCCAGCATTTT
TRBJ2-1,few,TRBV28,TRBD2,CASSLWAGGYNEQFF,TGTGCCAGCAGTTTATGGGCGGGAGGCTACAATGAGCAGTTCTTC
TRBJ2-2,few,TRBV5-5,NA,CASSLSRVATGELFF,TGTGCCAGCAGCTTGTCCAGGGTGGCGACCGGGGAGCTGTTTTTT
TRBJ2-2,NA,TRBV6-2/TRBV6-3,NA,CASSQGPGELFF,TGTGCCAGCAGTCAAGGGCCCGGGGAGCTGTTTTTT
TRBJ1-1,many,TRBV6-2/TRBV6-3,TRBD1,CASRPGGAGTEAFF,TGTGCCAGCAGGCCAGGGGGGGCCGGAACTGAAGCTTTCTTT
TRBJ2-7,NA,TRBV7-2,NA,CASSAGLGVRQYF,TGTGCCAGCAGCGCGGGACTGGGGGTTCGGCAGTACTTC
TRBJ2-1,NA,TRBV27,TRBD2,CASSPGGPGEQFF,TGTGCCAGCTCCCCGGGAGGGCCGGGTGAGCAGTTCTTC
TRBJ2-7,NA,TRBV29-1,NA,CSVDGSGGWEQYF,TGCAGCGTTGACGGTAGCGGTGGATGGGAGCAGTACTTC
TRBJ1-4,few,TRBV20-1,NA,CSVYMSNEKLFF,TGCAGTGTATACATGTCTAATGAAAAACTGTTTTTT
TRBJ1-5,few,TRBV30,NA,CAWSSGENQPQHF,TGTGCCTGGAGTTCCGGGGAAAATCAGCCCCAGCATTTT
TRBJ1-5,NA,TRBV5-1,NA,CASSLESGARQPQHF,TGCGCCAGCAGCTTGGAGTCGGGGGCAAGGCAGCCCCAGCATTTT
TRBJ1-2,NA,TRBV19,NA,CASTPLTNYGYTF,TGTGCCAGTACCCCGCTAACTAACTATGGCTACACCTTC
TRBJ2-5,few,TRBV25-1,NA,CASSGTGTLGTQYF,TGTGCCAGCAGTGGCACCGGGACCCTCGGGACCCAGTACTTC
TRBJ2-2,NA,TRBV4-2,TRBD2,CASSRQTSGTNTGELFF,TGTGCCAGCAGCCGCCAAACTAGCGGTACGAACACCGGGGAGCTGTTTTTT
TRBJ2-7,NA,TRBV7-9,NA,CASSLSFNEQYF,TGTGCCAGCAGCTTAAGCTTCAACGAGCAGTACTTC
TRBJ2-3,NA,TRBV6-5,NA,CASSYWGGGPDTQYF,TGTGCCAGCAGTTACTGGGGCGGAGGCCCAGATACGCAGTATTTT
TRBJ1-5,many,TRBV6-2/TRBV6-3,TRBD1,CASSPGQGHQPQHF,TGTGCCAGCAGTCCCGGACAGGGCCATCAGCCCCAGCATTTT
TRBJ2-7,NA,TRBV12-3/TRBV12-4,NA,CASSLQLVYEQYF,TGTGCCAGCAGTTTACAGCTGGTCTACGAGCAGTACTTC
TRBJ1-2,once,TRBV25-1,NA,CASSESARGGYTF,TGTGCCAGCAGTGAATCCGCCCGCGGGGGCTACACCTTC
TRBJ1-6,few,TRBV4-1,NA,CASSQERSPLHF,TGCGCCAGCAGCCAAGAGCGATCACCCCTCCACTTT
TRBJ2-1,once,TRBV7-2,TRBD1,CASTRTGGMNEQFF,TGTGCCAGCACTCGGACAGGGGGCATGAATGAGCAGTTCTTC
TRBJ1-4,NA,TRBV9,NA,CASSVGTWANEKLFF,TGTGCCAGCAGCGTAGGGACGTGGGCTAATGAAAAACTGTTTTTT
TRBJ2-7,NA,TRBV18,NA,CASSDRRSSYEQYF,TGTGCCAGCTCGGACCGACGTAGCTCCTACGAGCAGTACTTC
TRBJ2-7,NA,TRBV10-3,NA,CAIGGTQSYEQYF,TGTGCCATCGGCGGGACTCAATCCTACGAGCAGTACTTC
TRBJ2-3,few,TRBV3-1,NA,CASSQVLAQSSQYF,TGTGCCAGCAGCCAAGTACTAGCACAGAGTTCGCAGTATTTT
TRBJ1-5,NA,TRBV6-2/TRBV6-3,TRBD1,CASTTGGGGRQPQHF,TGTGCCAGCACCACCGGGGGAGGGGGCCGTCAGCCCCAGCATTTT
TRBJ2-3,NA,TRBV5-1,NA,CASAPGAVVDTQYF,TGCGCCAGCGCGCCCGGAGCGGTCGTAGATACGCAGTATTTT
TRBJ2-7,NA,TRBV6-2/TRBV6-3,NA,CTSSYSMSPNPSEQYF,TGTACCAGCAGTTACTCGATGTCACCTAACCCTTCCGAGCAGTACTTC
TRBJ1-1,many,TRBV6-2/TRBV6-3,NA,CASSYQQGGGSEAFF,TGTGCCAGCAGTTACCAGCAGGGAGGTGGTTCTGAAGCTTTCTTT
TRBJ1-1,NA,TRBV7-9,NA,CASSLAVTVNTEAFF,TGTGCCAGCAGCTTAGCCGTCACGGTGAACACTGAAGCTTTCTTT
TRBJ2-5,NA,TRBV5-1,NA,CASSLVSRETQYF,TGCGCCAGCAGCTTGGTTAGCCGGGAGACCCAGTACTTC
TRBJ1-2,NA,TRBV5-4,TRBD1,CASSLQGQGGYGYTF,TGTGCCAGCAGCCTTCAGGGACAGGGCGGCTATGGCTACACCTTC
TRBJ2-1,NA,TRBV7-9,NA,CASSLGQPEQFF,TGTGCCAGCAGCTTAGGGCAGCCTGAGCAGTTCTTC
TRBJ1-3,NA,TRBV4-2,NA,CASSQGRNTIYF,TGTGCCAGCAGCCAAGGCCGAAACACCATATATTTT
TRBJ2-5,NA,TRBV6-2/TRBV6-3,TRBD2,CASSLPGTSQETQYF,TGTGCCAGCAGTTTACCAGGGACTAGTCAAGAGACCCAGTACTTC
TRBJ2-2,few,TRBV27,NA,CASQKIQFLASGELLF,TGTGCCAGTCAAAAAATCCAGTTCCTAGCTTCCGGGGAGCTGTTATTT
TRBJ2-4,NA,TRBV20-1,NA,CSARTLAKNIQYF,TGCAGTGCTAGGACGCTAGCCAAAAACATTCAGTACTTC
TRBJ1-2,NA,TRBV7-2,NA,CARKQGGGYTF,TGTGCCAGGAAACAAGGCGGTGGCTACACCTTC
TRBJ1-2,few,TRBV27,NA,CASSYVGGAAEYGYTF,TGTGCCAGCTCTTACGTAGGGGGGGCAGCGGAATATGGCTACACCTTC
TRBJ2-7,many,TRBV5-5,NA,CASSLTLSYEQYF,TGTGCCAGCAGCTTGACACTCTCCTACGAGCAGTACTTC
TRBJ1-4,few,TRBV5-1,NA,CASRRLRDDEKLFF,TGCGCCAGCCGTCGGTTGAGGGACGATGAAAAACTGTTTTTT
TRBJ2-3,NA,TRBV4-2,NA,CASSSIADTQYF,TGTGCCAGCAGCTCGATTGCAGATACGCAGTATTTT
TRBJ2-3,few,TRBV12-3/TRBV12-4,TRBD1,CASREQGSDTQYF,TGTGCCAGCAGGGAACAGGGGTCAGATACGCAGTATTTT
TRBJ2-6,NA,TRBV12-2,NA,CASRLGPGQGDPSGANVLTF,TGTGCAAGTCGCTTAGGTCCGGGACAGGGGGATCCCTCTGGGGCCAACGTCCTGACTTTC
TRBJ2-3,many,TRBV4-1,TRBD2,CASSRLAGTDTQYF,TGCGCCAGCAGCCGACTAGCGGGCACAGATACGCAGTATTTT
TRBJ2-5,NA,TRBV19,TRBD1,CASSIEGAAFETQYF,TGTGCCAGTAGTATCGAGGGGGCGGCGTTTGAGACCCAGTACTTC
TRBJ2-3,few,TRBV28,NA,CASSLNVFDTQYF,TGTGCCAGCAGTCTGAATGTGTTCGATACGCAGTATTTT